This TCR beta chain was found in a study of beta chain features in type 1 diabetes. Expressed TCRB transcripts were sequenced after all isolated RNA was converted to cDNA. Regulatory, naive and central memory T cell samples averaged around 3.6 million reads. Sequencing used immunoSEQ multiplex PCR; TCRdb keeps in-frame clones, though not all of them. The profile shows hundreds of thousands of clones, about 14% of them singletons. Overall study results and limits: Within each of all four CD4+ subsets, Type 1 diabetes patients had TCRB CDR3s that were moderately but significantly shorter.

A sort by CD45RO/CCR7/CD25/CD127/CD95/CD27 yielded CD4+ naive, central memory, regulatory and stem cell-like memory cells. V was clipped by 5 bases and J by 7 bases; unmatched bases: 4. CDR3 length: 13 residues. Germline assignment: CDR1 MNHEY and CDR2 SMNVEV (reference sequence). This clone was counted only a few times. No antigen is known for it. The sequence came from a man between 18 and 35 years old with type 1 diabetes. The chain combines TRBV27 with TRBJ2-1; 8 positions agree with TRBD2. The sample comprised naive CD4+ T cells from blood. CDR3 DNA: TGTGCCAGCAGTGTTCAGCGGGGGAATGAGCAGTTCTTC. Translation gives CASSVQRGNEQFF.